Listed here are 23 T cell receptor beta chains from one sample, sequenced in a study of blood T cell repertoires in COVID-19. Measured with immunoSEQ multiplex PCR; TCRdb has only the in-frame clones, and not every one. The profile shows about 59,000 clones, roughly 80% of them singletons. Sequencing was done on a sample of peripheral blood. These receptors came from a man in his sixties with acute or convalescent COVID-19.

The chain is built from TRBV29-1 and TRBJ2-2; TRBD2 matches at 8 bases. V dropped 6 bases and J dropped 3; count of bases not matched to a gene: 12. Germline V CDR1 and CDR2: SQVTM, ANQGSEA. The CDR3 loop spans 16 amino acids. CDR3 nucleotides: TGCAGCGTAGGAACCCCGGGGGGGCAGGACACCGGGGAGCTGTTTTTT. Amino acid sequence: CSVGTPGGQDTGELFF.

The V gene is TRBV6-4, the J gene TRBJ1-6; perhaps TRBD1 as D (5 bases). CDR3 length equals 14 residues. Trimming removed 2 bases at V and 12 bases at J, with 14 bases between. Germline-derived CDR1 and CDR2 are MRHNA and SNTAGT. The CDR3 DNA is TGTGCCAGCAGTGACCCCACCGGAGGGGAACCCCTCCACTTT. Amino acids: CASSDPTGGEPLHF.

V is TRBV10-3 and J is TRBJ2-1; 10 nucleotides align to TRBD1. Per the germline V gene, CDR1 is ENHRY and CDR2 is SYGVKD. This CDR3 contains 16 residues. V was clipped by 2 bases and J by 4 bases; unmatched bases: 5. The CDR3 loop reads CAISEDRGLSYNEQFF. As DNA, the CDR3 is TGTGCCATCAGTGAGGACAGGGGGCTATCTTACAATGAGCAGTTCTTC.

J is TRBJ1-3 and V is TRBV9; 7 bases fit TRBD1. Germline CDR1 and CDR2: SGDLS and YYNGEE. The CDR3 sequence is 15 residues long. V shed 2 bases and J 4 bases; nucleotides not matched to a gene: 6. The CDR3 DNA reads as TGTGCCAGCAGCGTGGAGGGGGCACCAGGAAACACCATATATTTT. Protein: CASSVEGAPGNTIYF. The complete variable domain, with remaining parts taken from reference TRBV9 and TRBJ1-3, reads DSGVTQTPKHLITATGQRVTLRCSPRSGDLSVYWYQQSLDQGLQFLIQYYNGEERAKGNILERFSAQQFPDLHSELNLSSLELGDSALYFCASSVEGAPGNTIYFGEGSWLTVV.

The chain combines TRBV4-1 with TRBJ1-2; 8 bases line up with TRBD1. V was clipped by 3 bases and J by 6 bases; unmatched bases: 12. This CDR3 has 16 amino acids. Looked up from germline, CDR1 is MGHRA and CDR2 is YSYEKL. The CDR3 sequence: CASSHLSQGASNGYTF. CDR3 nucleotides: TGCGCCAGCAGCCACTTGTCCCAGGGGGCAAGTAATGGCTACACCTTC.

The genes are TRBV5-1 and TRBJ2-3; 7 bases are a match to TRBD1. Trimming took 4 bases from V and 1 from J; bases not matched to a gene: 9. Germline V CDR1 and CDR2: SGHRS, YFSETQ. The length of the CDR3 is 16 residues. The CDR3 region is CASSPGTDARTDTQYF. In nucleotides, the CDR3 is TGCGCCAGCAGCCCGGGGACAGATGCTCGCACAGATACGCAGTATTTT.

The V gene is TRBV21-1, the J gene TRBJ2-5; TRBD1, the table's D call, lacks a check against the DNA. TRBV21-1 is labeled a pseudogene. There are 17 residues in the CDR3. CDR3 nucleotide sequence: TGTGCCAGCAGCAAAGAGAGGCACAGGGATGAAGAAGAGACCCAGTACTTC. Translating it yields CASSKERHRDEEETQYF.

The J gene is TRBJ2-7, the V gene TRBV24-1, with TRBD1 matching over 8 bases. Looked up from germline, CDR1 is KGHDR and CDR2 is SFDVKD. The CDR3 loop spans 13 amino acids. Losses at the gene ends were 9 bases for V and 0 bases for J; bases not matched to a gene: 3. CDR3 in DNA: TGTGCCACCTACAGGGGGAGCTCCTACGAGCAGTACTTC. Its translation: CATYRGSSYEQYF.

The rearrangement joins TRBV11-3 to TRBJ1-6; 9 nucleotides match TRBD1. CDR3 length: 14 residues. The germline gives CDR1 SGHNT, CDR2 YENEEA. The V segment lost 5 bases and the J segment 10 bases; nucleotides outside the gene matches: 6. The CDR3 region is CASSPGDRASPLHF. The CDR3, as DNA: TGTGCCAGCAGCCCGGGGGACAGGGCATCACCCCTCCACTTT.

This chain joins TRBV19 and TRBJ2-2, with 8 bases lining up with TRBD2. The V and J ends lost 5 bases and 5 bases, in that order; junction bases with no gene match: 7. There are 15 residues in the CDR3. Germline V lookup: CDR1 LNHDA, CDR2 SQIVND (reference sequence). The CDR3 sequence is CASSSAGGATGELFF. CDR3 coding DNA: TGTGCCAGTAGTTCGGCGGGGGGCGCGACCGGGGAGCTGTTTTTT.

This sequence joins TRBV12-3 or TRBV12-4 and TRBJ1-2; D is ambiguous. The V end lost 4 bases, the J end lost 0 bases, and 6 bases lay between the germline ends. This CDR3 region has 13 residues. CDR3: CASSSTTNYGYTF. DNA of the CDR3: TGTGCCAGCAGTTCCACTACTAACTATGGCTACACCTTC.

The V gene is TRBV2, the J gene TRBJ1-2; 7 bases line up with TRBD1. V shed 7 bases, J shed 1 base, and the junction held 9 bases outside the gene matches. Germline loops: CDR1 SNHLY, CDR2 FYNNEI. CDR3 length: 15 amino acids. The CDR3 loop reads CASTVGPGGNYGYTF. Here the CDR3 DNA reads TGTGCCAGCACAGTAGGGCCAGGGGGTAACTATGGCTACACCTTC.

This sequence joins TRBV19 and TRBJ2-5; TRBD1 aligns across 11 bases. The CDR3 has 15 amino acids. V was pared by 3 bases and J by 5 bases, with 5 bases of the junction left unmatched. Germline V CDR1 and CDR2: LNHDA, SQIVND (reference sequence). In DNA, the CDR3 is TGTGCCAGTAGTATTAGGACAGGGGGCGACGAGACCCAGTACTTC. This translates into CASSIRTGGDETQYF.

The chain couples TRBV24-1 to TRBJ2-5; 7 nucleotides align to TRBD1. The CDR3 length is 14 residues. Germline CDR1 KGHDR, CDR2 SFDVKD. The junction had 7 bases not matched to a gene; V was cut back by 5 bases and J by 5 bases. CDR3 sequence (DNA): TGTGCCACCAGTGGAGGGGGCCGCGGGGAGACCCAGTACTTC. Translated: CATSGGGRGETQYF.

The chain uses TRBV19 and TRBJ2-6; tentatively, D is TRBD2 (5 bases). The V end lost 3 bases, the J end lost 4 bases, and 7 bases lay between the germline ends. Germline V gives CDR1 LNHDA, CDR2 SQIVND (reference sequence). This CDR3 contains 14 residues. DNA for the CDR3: TGTGCCAGTAGTATGGGGAGCGGGGCCAACGTCCTGACTTTC. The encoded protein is CASSMGSGANVLTF. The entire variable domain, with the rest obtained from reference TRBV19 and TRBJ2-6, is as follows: DGGITQSPKYLFRKEGQNVTLSCEQNLNHDAMYWYRQDPGQGLRLIYYSQIVNDFQKGDIAEGYSVSREKKESFPLTVTSAQKNPTAFYLCASSMGSGANVLTFGAGSRLTVL.

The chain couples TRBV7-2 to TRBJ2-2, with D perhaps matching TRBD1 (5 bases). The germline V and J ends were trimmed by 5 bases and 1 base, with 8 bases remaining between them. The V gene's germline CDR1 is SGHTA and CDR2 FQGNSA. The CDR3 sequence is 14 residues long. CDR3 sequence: CASSPDRNTGELFF. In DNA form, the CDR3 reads TGTGCCAGCAGCCCAGACAGGAACACCGGGGAGCTGTTTTTT.

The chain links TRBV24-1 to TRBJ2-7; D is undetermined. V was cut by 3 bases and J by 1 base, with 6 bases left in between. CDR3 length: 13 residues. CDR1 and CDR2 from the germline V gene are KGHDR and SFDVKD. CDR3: CATSDRVSYEQYF. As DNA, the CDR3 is TGTGCCACCAGTGATCGAGTATCCTACGAGCAGTACTTC.

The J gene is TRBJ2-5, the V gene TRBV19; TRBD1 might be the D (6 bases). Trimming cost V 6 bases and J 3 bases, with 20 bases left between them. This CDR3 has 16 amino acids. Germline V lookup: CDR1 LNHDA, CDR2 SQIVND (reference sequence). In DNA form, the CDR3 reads TGTGCCAGTAGCGAAACGGACAGAGGGTCAGAAGAGACCCAGTACTTC. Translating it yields CASSETDRGSEETQYF.

The CDR3 sequence: CASSFYRATEAFF. The DNA of the CDR3 is TGTGCCAGCAGTTTTTACAGGGCCACTGAAGCTTTCTTT. The V and J genes are TRBV12-3 or TRBV12-4 and TRBJ1-1; D may be TRBD1 (6 bases). Between the trimmed V and J ends, which lost 3 bases and 4 bases, there was a span of 9 bases. This CDR3 is 13 amino acids long.

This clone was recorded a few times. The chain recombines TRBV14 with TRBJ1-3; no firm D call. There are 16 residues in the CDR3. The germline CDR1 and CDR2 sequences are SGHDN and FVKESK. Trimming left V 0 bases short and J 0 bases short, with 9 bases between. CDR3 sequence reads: CASSQDGPFSGNTIYF. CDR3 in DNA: TGTGCCAGCAGCCAAGATGGCCCTTTCTCTGGAAACACCATATATTTT.

CDR3 coding DNA: TGTGCCACCAGTGGACGGGGCTATGGCTACACCTTC. It is translated as CATSGRGYGYTF. The chain carries TRBV24-1 and TRBJ1-2; the D is unclear. V was clipped by 5 bases and J by 4 bases, with 7 bases between them. The length of the CDR3 is 12 residues. Germline CDR1 KGHDR, CDR2 SFDVKD.

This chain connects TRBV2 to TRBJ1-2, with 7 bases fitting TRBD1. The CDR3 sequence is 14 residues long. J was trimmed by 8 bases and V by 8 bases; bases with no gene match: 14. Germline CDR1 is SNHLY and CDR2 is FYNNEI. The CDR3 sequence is CASAPDRESRGYTF. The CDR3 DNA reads TGTGCCAGCGCCCCCGACAGGGAATCACGGGGCTACACCTTC. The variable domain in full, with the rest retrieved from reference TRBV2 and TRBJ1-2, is EPEVTQTPSHQVTQMGQEVILRCVPISNHLYFYWYRQILGQKVEFLVSFYNNEISEKSEIFDDQFSVERPDGSNFTLKIRSTKLEDSAMYFCASAPDRESRGYTFGSGTRLTVV.

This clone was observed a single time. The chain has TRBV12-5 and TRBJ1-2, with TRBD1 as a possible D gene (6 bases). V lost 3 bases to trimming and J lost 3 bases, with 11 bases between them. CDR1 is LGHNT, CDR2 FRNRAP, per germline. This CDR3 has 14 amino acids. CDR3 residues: CASGFGGGDYGYTF. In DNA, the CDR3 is TGTGCTAGTGGTTTTGGGGGGGGCGACTATGGCTACACCTTC.